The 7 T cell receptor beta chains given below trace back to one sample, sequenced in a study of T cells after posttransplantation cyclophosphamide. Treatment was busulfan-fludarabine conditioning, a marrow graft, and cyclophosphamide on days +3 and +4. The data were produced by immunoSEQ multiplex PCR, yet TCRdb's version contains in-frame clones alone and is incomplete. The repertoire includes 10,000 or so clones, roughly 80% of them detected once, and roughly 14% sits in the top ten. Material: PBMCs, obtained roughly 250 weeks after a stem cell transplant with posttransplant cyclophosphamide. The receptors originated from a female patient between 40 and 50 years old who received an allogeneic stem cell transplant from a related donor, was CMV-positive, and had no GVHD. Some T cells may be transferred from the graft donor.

The CDR3 spells CASSFGRRQGEFSSYEQYF. CDR3 sequence (DNA): TGTGCCAGCAGTTTCGGTCGGCGACAGGGAGAATTCAGCTCCTACGAGCAGTACTTC. The rearrangement joins TRBV28 to TRBJ2-7; 7 bases agree with TRBD1. Germline lookup yields CDR1 MDHEN and CDR2 SYDVKM. J lost 0 bases, V lost 3 bases, and 17 bases had no gene match. The CDR3 has 19 residues.

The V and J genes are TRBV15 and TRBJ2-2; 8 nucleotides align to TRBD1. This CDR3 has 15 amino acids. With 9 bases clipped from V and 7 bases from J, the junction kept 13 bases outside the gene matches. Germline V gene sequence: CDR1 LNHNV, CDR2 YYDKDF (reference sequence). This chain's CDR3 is CATSRQGNGGGELFF. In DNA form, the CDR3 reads TGTGCCACATCGAGACAGGGGAACGGAGGCGGGGAGCTGTTTTTT.

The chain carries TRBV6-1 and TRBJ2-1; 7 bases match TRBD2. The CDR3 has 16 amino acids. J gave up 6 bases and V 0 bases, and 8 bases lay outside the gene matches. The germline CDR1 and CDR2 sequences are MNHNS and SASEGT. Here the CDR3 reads CASSEALGGSLNEQFF. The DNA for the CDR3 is TGTGCCAGCAGTGAAGCTTTGGGGGGGTCCCTCAATGAGCAGTTCTTC.

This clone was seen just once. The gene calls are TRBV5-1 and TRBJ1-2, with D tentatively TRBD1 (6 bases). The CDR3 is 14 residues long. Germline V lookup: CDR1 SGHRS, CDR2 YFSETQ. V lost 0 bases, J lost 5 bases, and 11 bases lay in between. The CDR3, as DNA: TGCGCCAGCAGCTTGGGGACAGAAGGTTATGGCTACACCTTC. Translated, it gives CASSLGTEGYGYTF.

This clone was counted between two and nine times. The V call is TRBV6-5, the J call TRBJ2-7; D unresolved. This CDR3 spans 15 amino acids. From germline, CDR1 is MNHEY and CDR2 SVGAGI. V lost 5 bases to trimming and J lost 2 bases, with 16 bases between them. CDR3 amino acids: CASSPIGRITYEQYF. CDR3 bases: TGTGCCAGCAGTCCAATCGGCAGGATAACCTACGAGCAGTACTTC.

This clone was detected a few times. As DNA, the CDR3 is TGTGCCAGCAGTGACCCGGACAGGAACTATGGCTACACCTTC. This codes for CASSDPDRNYGYTF. The chain couples TRBV2 to TRBJ1-2, with 7 bases identical to TRBD1. The junction had 3 bases not matched to a gene; V was cut back by 3 bases and J by 2 bases. CDR3 length: 14 residues. The germline V gene encodes CDR1 SNHLY and CDR2 FYNNEI.

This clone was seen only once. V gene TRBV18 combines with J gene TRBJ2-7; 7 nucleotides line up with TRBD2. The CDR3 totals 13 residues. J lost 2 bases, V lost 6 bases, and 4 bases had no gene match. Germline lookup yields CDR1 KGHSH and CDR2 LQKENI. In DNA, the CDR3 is TGTGCCAGCTCGGGGAGGGGCGCCTACGAGCAGTACTTC. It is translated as CASSGRGAYEQYF.